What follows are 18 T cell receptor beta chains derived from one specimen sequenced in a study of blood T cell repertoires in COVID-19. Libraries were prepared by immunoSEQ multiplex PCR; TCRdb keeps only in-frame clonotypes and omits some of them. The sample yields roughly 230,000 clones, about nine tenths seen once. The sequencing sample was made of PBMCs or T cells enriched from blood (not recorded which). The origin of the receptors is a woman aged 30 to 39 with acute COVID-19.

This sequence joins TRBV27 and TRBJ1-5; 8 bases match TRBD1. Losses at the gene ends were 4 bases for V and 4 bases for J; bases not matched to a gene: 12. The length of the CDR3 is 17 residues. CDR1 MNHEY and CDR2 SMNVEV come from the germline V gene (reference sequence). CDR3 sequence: CASSSILSRGRNQPQHF. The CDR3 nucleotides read TGTGCCAGCAGTTCCATCCTAAGCAGGGGGCGGAATCAGCCCCAGCATTTT.

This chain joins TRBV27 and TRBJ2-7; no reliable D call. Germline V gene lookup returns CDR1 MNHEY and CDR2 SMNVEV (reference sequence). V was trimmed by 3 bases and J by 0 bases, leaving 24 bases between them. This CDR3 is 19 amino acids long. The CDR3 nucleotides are TGTGCCAGCAGTTTCGCCCCCTTGTTGTTCTCTGACAACTCCTACGAGCAGTACTTC. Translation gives CASSFAPLLFSDNSYEQYF.

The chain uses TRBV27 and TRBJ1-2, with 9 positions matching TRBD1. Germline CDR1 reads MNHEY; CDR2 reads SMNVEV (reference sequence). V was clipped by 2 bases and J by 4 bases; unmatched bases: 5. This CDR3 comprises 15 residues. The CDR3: CASSLQTGGPYGYTF. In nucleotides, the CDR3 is TGTGCCAGCAGTTTACAGACAGGGGGTCCCTATGGCTACACCTTC.

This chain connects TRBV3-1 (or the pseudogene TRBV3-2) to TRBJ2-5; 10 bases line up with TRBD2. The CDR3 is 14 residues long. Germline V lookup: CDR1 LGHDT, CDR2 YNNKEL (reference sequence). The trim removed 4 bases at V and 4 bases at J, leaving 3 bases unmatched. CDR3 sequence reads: CASSLSGGVETQYF. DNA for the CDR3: TGTGCCAGCAGCCTAAGCGGGGGGGTAGAGACCCAGTACTTC.

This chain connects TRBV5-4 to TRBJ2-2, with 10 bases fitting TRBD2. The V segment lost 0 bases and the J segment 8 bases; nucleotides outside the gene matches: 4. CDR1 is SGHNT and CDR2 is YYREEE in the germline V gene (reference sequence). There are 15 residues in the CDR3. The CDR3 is CASSLASGGGGELFF. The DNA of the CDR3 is TGTGCCAGCAGCTTGGCTAGCGGGGGAGGTGGGGAGCTGTTTTTT.

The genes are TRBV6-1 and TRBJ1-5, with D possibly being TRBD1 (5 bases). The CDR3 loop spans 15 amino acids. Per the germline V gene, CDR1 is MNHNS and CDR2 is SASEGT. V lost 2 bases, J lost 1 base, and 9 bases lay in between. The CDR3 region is CASSERGQSNQPQHF. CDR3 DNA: TGTGCCAGCAGTGAAAGGGGCCAGAGCAATCAGCCCCAGCATTTT.

CDR3 in amino acids: CASTLMRADTGELFF. CDR3 nucleotides: TGTGCCAGCACCCTAATGAGGGCAGACACCGGGGAGCTGTTTTTT. This chain links TRBV11-2 with TRBJ2-2, with D possibly matching TRBD2 (5 bases). Germline CDR1 reads SGHAT; CDR2 reads FQNNGV. V gave up 7 bases and J gave up 3 bases, with 15 bases separating them. CDR3 length equals 15 residues. Variable domain in full (rest from reference TRBV11-2 and TRBJ2-2): EAGVAQSPRYKIIEKRQSVAFWCNPISGHATLYWYQQILGQGPKLLIQFQNNGVVDDSQLPKDRFSAERLKGVDSTLKIQPAKLEDSAVYLCASTLMRADTGELFFGEGSRLTVL.

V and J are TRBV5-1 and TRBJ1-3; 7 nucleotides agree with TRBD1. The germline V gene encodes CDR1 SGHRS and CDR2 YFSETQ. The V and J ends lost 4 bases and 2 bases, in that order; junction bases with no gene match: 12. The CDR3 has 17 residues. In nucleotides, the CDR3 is TGCGCCAGCAGCCTGGGCTTTGGGGACAGACCTGGAAACACCATATATTTT. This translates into CASSLGFGDRPGNTIYF. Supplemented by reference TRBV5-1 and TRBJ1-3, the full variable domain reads KAGVTQTPRYLIKTRGQQVTLSCSPISGHRSVSWYQQTPGQGLQFLFEYFSETQRNKGNFPGRFSGRQFSNSRSEMNVSTLELGDSALYLCASSLGFGDRPGNTIYFGEGSWLTVV.

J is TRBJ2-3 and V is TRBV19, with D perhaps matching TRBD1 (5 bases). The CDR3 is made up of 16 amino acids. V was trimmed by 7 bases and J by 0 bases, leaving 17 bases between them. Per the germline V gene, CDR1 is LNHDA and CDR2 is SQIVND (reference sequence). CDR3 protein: CASTPPQGTSTDTQYF. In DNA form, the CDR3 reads TGTGCCAGTACCCCCCCTCAGGGAACTAGCACAGATACGCAGTATTTT.

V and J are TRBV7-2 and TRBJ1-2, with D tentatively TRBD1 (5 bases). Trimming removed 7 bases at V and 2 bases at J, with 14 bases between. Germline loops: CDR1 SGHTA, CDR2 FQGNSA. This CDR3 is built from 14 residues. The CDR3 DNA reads TGTGCCAGCACTTCTAATTCAGGGAACTATGGCTACACCTTC. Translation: CASTSNSGNYGYTF.

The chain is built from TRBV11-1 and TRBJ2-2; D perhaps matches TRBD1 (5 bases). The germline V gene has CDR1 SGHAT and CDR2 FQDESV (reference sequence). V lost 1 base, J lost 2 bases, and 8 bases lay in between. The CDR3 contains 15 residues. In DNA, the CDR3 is TGTGCCAGCAGCTTAGGGCAGGGCAACACCGGGGAGCTGTTTTTT. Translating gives CASSLGQGNTGELFF.

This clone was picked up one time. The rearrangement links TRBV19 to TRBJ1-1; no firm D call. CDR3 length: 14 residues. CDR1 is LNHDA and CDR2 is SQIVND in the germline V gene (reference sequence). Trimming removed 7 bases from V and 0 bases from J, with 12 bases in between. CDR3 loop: CASNPGVLNTEAFF. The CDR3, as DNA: TGTGCCAGTAACCCCGGAGTATTGAACACTGAAGCTTTCTTT.

The CDR3 nucleotides read TGTGCCAGCAGCTCCCCGGAGGGCAGGGGGCGCACAGATACGCAGTATTTT. Translated: CASSSPEGRGRTDTQYF. The V call is TRBV7-9, the J call TRBJ2-3; 8 bases match TRBD1. Germline V gene lookup returns CDR1 SEHNR and CDR2 FQNEAQ (reference sequence). V shed 4 bases, J shed 1 base, and the junction held 10 bases outside the gene matches. The CDR3 is 17 amino acids.

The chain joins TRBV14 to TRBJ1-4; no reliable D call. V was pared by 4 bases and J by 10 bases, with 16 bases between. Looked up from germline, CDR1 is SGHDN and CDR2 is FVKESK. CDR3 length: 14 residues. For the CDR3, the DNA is TGTGCCAGCAGCCCTCGGATCGGGGTCGGAAAACTGTTTTTT. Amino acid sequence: CASSPRIGVGKLFF.

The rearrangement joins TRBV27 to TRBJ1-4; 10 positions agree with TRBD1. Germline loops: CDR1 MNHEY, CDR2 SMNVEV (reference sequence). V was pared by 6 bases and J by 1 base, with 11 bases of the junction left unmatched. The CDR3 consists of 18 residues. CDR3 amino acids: CASSGEGTGARTNEKLFF. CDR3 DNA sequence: TGTGCCAGCAGCGGGGAAGGGACAGGGGCTAGAACTAATGAAAAACTGTTTTTT.

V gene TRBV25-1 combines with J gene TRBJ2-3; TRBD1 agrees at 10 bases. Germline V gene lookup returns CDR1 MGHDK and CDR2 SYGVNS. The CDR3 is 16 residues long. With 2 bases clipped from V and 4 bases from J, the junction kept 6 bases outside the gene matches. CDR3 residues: CASSEGGQGKADTQYF. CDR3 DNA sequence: TGTGCCAGCAGTGAAGGGGGACAGGGGAAGGCAGATACGCAGTATTTT.

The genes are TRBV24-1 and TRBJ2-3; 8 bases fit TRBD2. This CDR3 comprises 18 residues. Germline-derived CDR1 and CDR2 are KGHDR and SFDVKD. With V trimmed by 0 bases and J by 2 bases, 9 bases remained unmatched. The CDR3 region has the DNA TGTGCCACCAGTGATTTGCCCCCCAGCGGGGGAAACACAGATACGCAGTATTTT. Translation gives CATSDLPPSGGNTDTQYF.

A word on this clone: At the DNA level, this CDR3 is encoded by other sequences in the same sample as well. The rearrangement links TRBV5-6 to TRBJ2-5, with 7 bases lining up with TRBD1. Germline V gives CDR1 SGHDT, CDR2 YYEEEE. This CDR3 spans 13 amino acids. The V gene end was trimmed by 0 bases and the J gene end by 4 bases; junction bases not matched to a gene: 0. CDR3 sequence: CASSLAGGETQYF. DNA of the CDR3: TGTGCCAGCAGCTTGGCAGGGGGAGAGACCCAGTACTTC.